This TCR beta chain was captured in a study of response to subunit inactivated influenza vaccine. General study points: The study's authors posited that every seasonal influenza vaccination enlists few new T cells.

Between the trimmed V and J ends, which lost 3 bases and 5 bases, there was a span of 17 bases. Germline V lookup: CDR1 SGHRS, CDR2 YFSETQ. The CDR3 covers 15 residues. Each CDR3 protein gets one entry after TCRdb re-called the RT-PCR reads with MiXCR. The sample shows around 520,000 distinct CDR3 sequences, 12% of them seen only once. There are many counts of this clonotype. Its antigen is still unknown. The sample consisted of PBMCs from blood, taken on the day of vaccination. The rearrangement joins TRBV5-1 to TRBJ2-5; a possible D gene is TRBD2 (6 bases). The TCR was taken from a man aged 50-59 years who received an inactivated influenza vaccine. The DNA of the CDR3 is TGCGCCAGCAGCTGGGGAAACGCGGGGATGGAGACCCAGTACTTC. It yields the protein CASSWGNAGMETQYF.